This entry lists 9 T cell receptor beta chains sequenced from one sample in a study of blood T cell repertoires in COVID-19. Only in-frame clones appear in the TCRdb table, and some are missing; sequencing was by immunoSEQ multiplex PCR. The repertoire has roughly 180,000 clones, roughly 83% of them found once; the top ten carry roughly 13%. The material sequenced was PBMCs or T cells enriched from blood (not recorded which). These receptors all come from a woman in her sixties who had recovered from COVID-19.

The chain joins TRBV19 to TRBJ2-3, with D perhaps TRBD2 (6 bases). This CDR3 spans 15 amino acids. Trimming took off 7 bases at V and 2 bases at J, with 16 bases between the two ends. CDR1 is LNHDA and CDR2 is SQIVND in the germline V gene (reference sequence). The CDR3 coding sequence is TGTGCCAGTACCCCCGGGGCGGGGACCACAGATACGCAGTATTTT. Protein product: CASTPGAGTTDTQYF.

The chain links TRBV5-1 to TRBJ1-2, with 8 bases lining up with TRBD1. J was trimmed by 4 bases and V by 1 base; bases with no gene match: 3. CDR3 length: 14 amino acids. In germline, CDR1 is SGHRS, CDR2 YFSETQ. CDR3 sequence (DNA): TGCGCCAGCAGCTTGTCGGGACAGGTCTATGGCTACACCTTC. Its translation is CASSLSGQVYGYTF.

The chain combines TRBV5-1 with TRBJ1-4, with TRBD1 identical over 7 bases. Germline V gives CDR1 SGHRS, CDR2 YFSETQ. This CDR3 is built from 15 residues. Germline trimming cut 0 bases from V and 5 bases from J; bases unmatched to any gene: 4. This CDR3 is CASSLGDRVNEKLFF. The CDR3 DNA reads TGCGCCAGCAGCTTGGGTGACAGGGTGAATGAAAAACTGTTTTTT.

The chain recombines TRBV25-1 with TRBJ2-7; 11 nucleotides match TRBD1. This CDR3 has 16 residues. Trimming took 5 bases from V and 6 from J; bases not matched to a gene: 12. The germline V gene has CDR1 MGHDK and CDR2 SYGVNS. In DNA, the CDR3 is TGTGCCAGCAGTCCCCAGGGACAGGGGGACGTGAGCGAGCAGTACTTC. Protein: CASSPQGQGDVSEQYF.

The chain links TRBV5-1 to TRBJ2-1; 8 nucleotides line up with TRBD2. Per the germline V gene, CDR1 is SGHRS and CDR2 is YFSETQ. The junction had 9 bases not matched to a gene; V was cut back by 0 bases and J by 7 bases. CDR3 size: 16 residues. CDR3 protein: CASSLAVAGGDNEQFF. DNA of the CDR3: TGCGCCAGCAGCTTGGCCGTCGCGGGAGGTGATAATGAGCAGTTCTTC.

The V gene is TRBV6-5, the J gene TRBJ1-5, with 11 bases lining up with TRBD1. The CDR3 loop spans 14 amino acids. V lost 7 bases, J lost 9 bases, and 8 bases stayed unmatched. Germline V lookup: CDR1 MNHEY, CDR2 SVGAGI. CDR3 loop: CASTRTGGRRPQHF. The CDR3 nucleotides are TGTGCCAGCACTCGGACAGGGGGCCGCAGGCCCCAGCATTTT.

The chain uses TRBV7-9 and TRBJ1-1; no firm D call. The CDR3 extends over 15 amino acids. Germline V gene sequence: CDR1 SEHNR, CDR2 FQNEAQ (reference sequence). Trimming took off 1 base at V and 0 bases at J, with 9 bases between the two ends. The CDR3 region is CASSLDAVMNTEAFF. Written as DNA, the CDR3 is TGTGCCAGCAGCTTAGATGCGGTGATGAACACTGAAGCTTTCTTT.

The V call is TRBV5-1, the J call TRBJ2-1; 8 nucleotides agree with TRBD2. After removal of 4 bases from V and 0 bases from J, the junction contained 6 bases not matched to a gene. Germline CDR1 and CDR2: SGHRS and YFSETQ. The CDR3 covers 16 residues. The CDR3 bases are TGCGCCAGCAGCGTAAGCGGGAGCTCCTCCTACAATGAGCAGTTCTTC. Its translation is CASSVSGSSSYNEQFF.

This chain links TRBV3-1 (or the pseudogene TRBV3-2) with TRBJ1-6; 8 bases line up with TRBD1. The V segment lost 5 bases and the J segment 8 bases; nucleotides outside the gene matches: 5. CDR1 LGHDT and CDR2 YNNKEL come from the germline V gene (reference sequence). The CDR3 is 14 residues long. As DNA, the CDR3 is TGTGCCAGCAGCGCAGGGGGCGCGGATTCACCCCTCCACTTT. Translating it yields CASSAGGADSPLHF.